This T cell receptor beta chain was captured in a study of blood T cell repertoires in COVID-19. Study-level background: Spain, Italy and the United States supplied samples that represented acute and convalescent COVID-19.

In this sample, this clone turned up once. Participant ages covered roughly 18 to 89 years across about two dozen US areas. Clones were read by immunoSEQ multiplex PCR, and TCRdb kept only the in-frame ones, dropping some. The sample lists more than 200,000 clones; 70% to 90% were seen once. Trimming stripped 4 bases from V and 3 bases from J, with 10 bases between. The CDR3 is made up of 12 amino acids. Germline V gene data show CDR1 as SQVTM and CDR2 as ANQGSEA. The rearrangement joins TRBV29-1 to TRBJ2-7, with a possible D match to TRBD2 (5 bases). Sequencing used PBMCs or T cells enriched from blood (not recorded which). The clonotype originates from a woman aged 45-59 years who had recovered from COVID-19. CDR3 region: CSVAGSVYEQYF. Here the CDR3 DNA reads TGCAGCGTTGCGGGGAGCGTCTACGAGCAGTACTTC.